These 28 T cell receptor beta chains originate from one sample sequenced in a study of blood T cell repertoires in COVID-19. Generated by immunoSEQ multiplex PCR, the TCRdb table keeps only in-frame clones and is missing some. The table has about 170,000 clones, around 81% seen once; the top ten hold roughly 10%. The specimen was peripheral blood. The receptors shown here come from a man aged 70-80 years with active or convalescent COVID-19.

J is TRBJ1-1 and V is TRBV9; D gene uncertain. The length of the CDR3 is 13 residues. Germline assignment: CDR1 SGDLS and CDR2 YYNGEE. V dropped 3 bases and J dropped 3 bases, with 9 bases sitting between them. The CDR3 DNA is TGTGCCAGCAGCGAGCGGTTGGACACTGAAGCTTTCTTT. It translates to CASSERLDTEAFF.

The genes are TRBV7-8 and TRBJ2-3, with 7 bases fitting TRBD2. Germline loops: CDR1 SGHVS, CDR2 FQNEAQ. V lost 2 bases and J lost 4; bases outside the gene matches: 12. The CDR3 is made up of 17 amino acids. The CDR3 loop reads CASSLWRGTARADTQYF. The CDR3 coding sequence is TGTGCCAGCAGCTTATGGCGGGGGACCGCACGGGCAGATACGCAGTATTTT.

V usage is TRBV2 and J usage is TRBJ1-5; D not resolved. The CDR3 runs to 13 residues. CDR1 is SNHLY and CDR2 is FYNNEI in the germline V gene. V gave up 4 bases and J gave up 4 bases, with 8 bases separating them. CDR3 in DNA: TGTGCCAGCAGTGGGGCCATGAATCAGCCCCAGCATTTT. Its protein is CASSGAMNQPQHF. Combining the CDR3 with reference TRBV2 and TRBJ1-5 gives the whole variable domain EPEVTQTPSHQVTQMGQEVILRCVPISNHLYFYWYRQILGQKVEFLVSFYNNEISEKSEIFDDQFSVERPDGSNFTLKIRSTKLEDSAMYFCASSGAMNQPQHFGDGTRLSIL.

This clone is a singleton in its sample. The chain carries TRBV18 and TRBJ1-2; unclear D gene. CDR1 is KGHSH and CDR2 is LQKENI in the germline V gene. This CDR3 contains 11 residues. The germline V and J ends were trimmed by 6 bases and 4 bases, with 6 bases remaining between them. CDR3 region: CASSRSYGYTF. Here the CDR3 DNA reads TGTGCCAGCTCCCGGAGCTATGGCTACACCTTC.

The V call is TRBV2, the J call TRBJ1-5; TRBD1 matches 7 bases. CDR1 and CDR2 (germline): SNHLY, FYNNEI. The CDR3 totals 16 residues. V lost 5 bases, J lost 5 bases, and 12 bases stayed unmatched. This CDR3 reads CASSRTGGLSDQPQHF. The CDR3 region has the DNA TGTGCCAGCAGTAGGACAGGTGGTCTGTCGGATCAGCCCCAGCATTTT.

The table lists this clone with a few counts. The V gene is TRBV6-4, the J gene TRBJ1-5; no firm D call. Per germline, CDR1 MRHNA and CDR2 SNTAGT. V was cut by 0 bases and J by 5 bases, with 5 bases left in between. The CDR3 contains 13 residues. CDR3 amino acids: CASSDSEDQPQHF. CDR3 DNA: TGTGCCAGCAGTGACTCGGAGGATCAGCCCCAGCATTTT.

The chain carries TRBV18 and TRBJ2-3, with D unresolved. The germline V gene has CDR1 KGHSH and CDR2 LQKENI. V shed 3 bases and J shed 0 bases, with 16 bases lying between them. The CDR3 spans 17 residues. CDR3 amino acids: CASSPRGPPQSTDTQYF. CDR3 DNA: TGTGCCAGCTCACCCAGAGGCCCTCCCCAGAGCACAGATACGCAGTATTTT.

The CDR3 spells CASGSGPHEQYF. DNA for the CDR3: TGTGCCAGCGGGAGCGGGCCCCACGAGCAGTACTTC. The V and J genes are TRBV28 and TRBJ2-7, with D possibly TRBD2 on 6 matching bases. Trimming stripped 8 bases from V and 5 bases from J, with 13 bases between. The CDR3 contains 12 residues. Germline loops: CDR1 MDHEN, CDR2 SYDVKM.

This clone was seen once. The CDR3 is CASSDSAGGVETQYF. CDR3 DNA sequence: TGTGCCAGCAGTGACTCAGCGGGAGGTGTAGAGACCCAGTACTTC. This chain links TRBV6-4 with TRBJ2-5; 9 positions match TRBD2. The germline CDR1 and CDR2 sequences are MRHNA and SNTAGT. CDR3 length: 15 residues. The V gene end was trimmed by 0 bases and the J gene end by 4 bases; junction bases not matched to a gene: 3.

The chain has TRBV7-2 and TRBJ2-2; TRBD2 aligns across 10 bases. This CDR3 has 14 residues. V dropped 5 bases and J dropped 7; count of bases not matched to a gene: 4. Germline loops: CDR1 SGHTA, CDR2 FQGNSA. The DNA of the CDR3 is TGTGCCAGCAGCCAGGGACTAGCGAGCGGGGAGCTGTTTTTT. Residues: CASSQGLASGELFF.

V is TRBV29-1 and J is TRBJ2-1; 11 bases agree with TRBD1. Germline-derived CDR1 and CDR2 are SQVTM and ANQGSEA. CDR3 length: 17 amino acids. V shed 2 bases, J shed 6 bases, and the junction held 12 bases outside the gene matches. The CDR3 protein is CSVEPRAGTGGVNEQFF. CDR3 nucleotides: TGCAGCGTTGAACCTAGGGCCGGGACAGGGGGTGTCAATGAGCAGTTCTTC.

V usage is TRBV11-2 and J usage is TRBJ2-5; 7 bases are a match to TRBD2. CDR3 size: 13 residues. V dropped 5 bases and J dropped 7; count of bases not matched to a gene: 7. CDR1 is SGHAT, CDR2 FQNNGV, per germline. As DNA, the CDR3 is TGTGCCAGCAGCCCGGAGCGGGGTGCGACCCAGTACTTC. It translates to CASSPERGATQYF.

The CDR3: CASSYDGTSGTQYF. The CDR3 DNA sequence: TGTGCCAGCAGTTACGATGGGACTAGCGGGACCCAGTACTTC. The chain links TRBV6-5 to TRBJ2-5, with 11 bases lining up with TRBD2. Per germline, CDR1 MNHEY and CDR2 SVGAGI. The CDR3 length is 14 residues. The V segment lost 2 bases and the J segment 7 bases; nucleotides outside the gene matches: 3.

The chain couples TRBV19 to TRBJ1-1; 8 bases fit TRBD1. CDR1 is LNHDA, CDR2 SQIVND, per germline (reference sequence). V shed 4 bases and J 5 bases; nucleotides not matched to a gene: 9. This CDR3 spans 15 amino acids. The CDR3 coding sequence is TGTGCCAGTAGTACCCCTGACAGGGGCTGGACTGAAGCTTTCTTT. As protein: CASSTPDRGWTEAFF.

The chain carries TRBV7-8 and TRBJ2-7; 9 nucleotides agree with TRBD1. The CDR3 contains 17 residues. The V gene's germline CDR1 is SGHVS and CDR2 FQNEAQ. The ends lost 1 base at V and 6 bases at J; junction bases unmatched: 13. This CDR3 is CASSLVGLRTGAGEQYF. DNA of the CDR3: TGTGCCAGCAGCTTAGTTGGCCTAAGGACAGGGGCGGGCGAGCAGTACTTC. The complete variable domain, with remaining parts taken from reference TRBV7-8 and TRBJ2-7, reads GAGVSQSPRYKVAKRGQDVALRCDPISGHVSLFWYQQALGQGPEFLTYFQNEAQLDKSGLPSDRFFAERPEGSVSTLKIQRTQQEDSAVYLCASSLVGLRTGAGEQYFGPGTRLTVT.

This sequence joins TRBV30 and TRBJ1-4; 7 bases match TRBD1. The CDR3 sequence is 14 residues long. The germline gives CDR1 GTSNPN, CDR2 SVGIG (reference sequence). V lost 4 bases to trimming and J lost 5 bases; unmatched junction nucleotides: 7. CDR3 bases: TGTGCCTGGAACACCGGGACAGAAAATGAAAAACTGTTTTTT. Translated, it gives CAWNTGTENEKLFF.

This chain links TRBV14 with TRBJ1-3, with TRBD1 as a possible D gene (6 bases). The V and J ends lost 0 bases and 1 base respectively, with 13 bases between them. Per germline, CDR1 SGHDN and CDR2 FVKESK. This CDR3 contains 17 residues. The CDR3 DNA is TGTGCCAGCAGCCAAGAACCCGGGGGGCTATCTGGAAACACCATATATTTT. Its protein is CASSQEPGGLSGNTIYF.

This clone was seen more than once but under ten times. For the CDR3, the DNA is TGTGCCAGCAGTTCAACGGGGAATCAGCCCCAGCATTTT. This sequence encodes CASSSTGNQPQHF. The gene calls are TRBV28 and TRBJ1-5; D unclear. The V and J ends lost 4 bases and 4 bases respectively, with 8 bases between them. Germline V lookup: CDR1 MDHEN, CDR2 SYDVKM. The CDR3 spans 13 residues. The variable domain in full, completed from reference TRBV28 and TRBJ1-5, reads DVKVTQSSRYLVKRTGEKVFLECVQDMDHENMFWYRQDPGLGLRLIYFSYDVKMKEKGDIPEGYSVSREKKERFSLILESASTNQTSMYLCASSSTGNQPQHFGDGTRLSIL.

The rearrangement links TRBV6-5 to TRBJ1-4; D is uncertain. Trimming took off 5 bases at V and 6 bases at J, with 16 bases between the two ends. In germline, CDR1 is MNHEY, CDR2 SVGAGI. The CDR3 runs 15 residues. CDR3 in amino acids: CASSPSARVDEKLFF. In DNA, the CDR3 is TGTGCCAGCAGTCCGTCGGCACGGGTGGATGAAAAACTGTTTTTT.

The chain is built from TRBV29-1 and TRBJ2-5; 8 nucleotides agree with TRBD2. The CDR3 is 12 residues long. Trimming removed 4 bases from V and 5 bases from J; junction bases left unmatched: 3. Germline lookup yields CDR1 SQVTM and CDR2 ANQGSEA. The CDR3 region is CSVVGGVETQYF. The CDR3 DNA follows: TGCAGCGTTGTCGGGGGGGTGGAGACCCAGTACTTC.

The J gene is TRBJ2-2, the V gene TRBV5-1, with no clear D. The CDR3 contains 15 residues. Germline V lookup: CDR1 SGHRS, CDR2 YFSETQ. V shed 0 bases and J shed 2 bases, with 8 bases lying between them. CDR3 amino acids: CASSLGSVNTGELFF. Here the CDR3 DNA reads TGCGCCAGCAGCTTGGGGTCGGTCAACACCGGGGAGCTGTTTTTT.

This rearrangement joins TRBV19 to TRBJ2-1; D perhaps matches TRBD2 (5 bases). The germline V gene encodes CDR1 LNHDA and CDR2 SQIVND (reference sequence). The V and J ends lost 6 bases and 3 bases respectively, with 12 bases between them. This CDR3 contains 14 residues. CDR3 nucleotides: TGTGCCAGTAGCCCTCAACTAGGCTACAATGAGCAGTTCTTC. Translated, it gives CASSPQLGYNEQFF.

This chain connects TRBV12-3 or TRBV12-4 to TRBJ2-7, with D perhaps TRBD2 (6 bases). The CDR3 loop spans 13 amino acids. V was shortened by 3 bases and J by 8 bases, with 14 bases between the two germline ends. The DNA of the CDR3 is TGTGCCAGCAGTTTCTACCGGGACTCCAAGCAGTACTTC. Translation: CASSFYRDSKQYF.

This clone is a singleton in its sample. The rearrangement joins TRBV18 to TRBJ1-2; weak D call: TRBD1 (6 bases). Germline V gene lookup returns CDR1 KGHSH and CDR2 LQKENI. The CDR3 has 16 amino acids. V gave up 6 bases and J gave up 7 bases, with 24 bases separating them. The CDR3 loop is CASSDQGLSGYFGYTF. CDR3 nucleotide sequence: TGTGCCAGCTCGGACCAGGGGCTATCTGGTTATTTTGGCTACACCTTC.

The chain couples TRBV18 to TRBJ2-1; D is uncertain. The CDR3 is 16 amino acids. From germline, CDR1 is KGHSH and CDR2 LQKENI. V shed 3 bases and J shed 4 bases, with 16 bases lying between them. The CDR3 nucleotides are TGTGCCAGCTCACCGTCCCTAAATATCCTTTACAATGAGCAGTTCTTC. This translates into CASSPSLNILYNEQFF.

V usage is TRBV7-9 and J usage is TRBJ1-4, with D uncertain. Germline V gene lookup returns CDR1 SEHNR and CDR2 FQNEAQ (reference sequence). V was clipped by 1 base and J by 4 bases, with 10 bases between them. The CDR3 totals 15 residues. The DNA of the CDR3 is TGTGCCAGCAGCTTAGGAGATCTGCTTAATGAAAAACTGTTTTTT. Protein product: CASSLGDLLNEKLFF.

The V and J genes are TRBV9 and TRBJ2-2; maybe TRBD2 (5 bases). Germline-derived CDR1 and CDR2 are SGDLS and YYNGEE. There are 14 residues in the CDR3. Between the trimmed V and J ends, which lost 3 bases and 1 base, there was a span of 7 bases. The CDR3 DNA is TGTGCCAGCAGCGGGAGGCTGAACACCGGGGAGCTGTTTTTT. Translating gives CASSGRLNTGELFF.

The genes are TRBV28 and TRBJ1-4; D uncertain. The V gene lost 8 bases and the J gene lost 8 bases, with 15 bases spanning the gap. Germline V lookup: CDR1 MDHEN, CDR2 SYDVKM. The CDR3 loop spans 13 amino acids. CDR3 DNA sequence: TGTGCCAGCTCTGTCGGGGTTGAGGAAAAACTGTTTTTT. This codes for CASSVGVEEKLFF.